The 22 T cell receptor beta chains in this list originate from one sample, sequenced in a study of post-analysis software for immune sequencing data. These TCRs are of unknown antigen specificity. Broader study findings: Five or six TRBV segments, TRBV5-6, TRBV5-1 and TRBV20-1 among them, were found more frequent in patients than controls.

Tagging with unique molecular identifiers was a feature of the TCR beta cDNA libraries. TCRdb re-analysed the PCR reads in MiXCR, keeping a single row per CDR3 protein. Of a few hundred thousand distinct CDR3 sequences in the sample, 36% are singletons; the top ten hold around 5%. The specimen was blood. The receptors shown here come from a girl between 10 and 17 years old with multiple sclerosis.

A note on this clonotype: At one boundary the junction diverges from the germline segment, which might be a read error. The genes are TRBV12-3 or TRBV12-4 and TRBJ2-3; 9 positions agree with TRBD2. This CDR3 has 15 residues. The chain's CDR3 is CASSLRRGGTDAQYF. CDR3 nucleotide sequence: TGTGCCAGCAGTTTGAGGCGGGGGGGCACAGATGCGCAGTATTTT.

This clonotype was found many times. This chain uses TRBV6-6 with TRBJ1-4, with a tentative D call TRBD1 (5 bases). Trimming pared 6 bases from V and 6 bases from J, leaving 20 bases between. CDR1 is MNHNY, CDR2 SVGAGI, per germline (reference sequence). The CDR3 consists of 16 residues. The CDR3 nucleotides read TGTGCCAGCAGGCCACCAGGAACGGGGCGCGATGAAAAACTGTTTTTT. The encoded protein is CASRPPGTGRDEKLFF.

For this clonotype: A read error may explain this, as a much larger clone is one base away. Here the CDR3 reads CASSSSGLAGVEQFF. CDR3 DNA sequence: TGTGCCAGCAGCTCTAGCGGACTAGCGGGAGTTGAGCAGTTCTTC. The chain combines TRBV11-2 with TRBJ2-1, with 13 bases lining up with TRBD2. Germline loops: CDR1 SGHAT, CDR2 FQNNGV. V trimming: 4 bases; J trimming: 9 bases; junction bases outside the gene matches: 6. This CDR3 has 15 amino acids.

This rearrangement joins TRBV3-1 to TRBJ1-1; D might be TRBD1 (6 bases). The V end was cut by 1 base, the J end by 1 base, with 13 bases between. CDR1 is LGHDT and CDR2 is YNNKEL in the germline V gene (reference sequence). CDR3 size: 16 residues. The CDR3 sequence is CASSQGLGQKNTEAFF. The CDR3 region has the DNA TGTGCCAGCAGCCAAGGGTTAGGACAGAAGAACACTGAAGCTTTCTTT.

The J gene is TRBJ1-5, the V gene TRBV24-1, with TRBD1 matching over 7 bases. Germline V lookup: CDR1 KGHDR, CDR2 SFDVKD. CDR3 size: 14 residues. V shed 5 bases, J shed 1 base, and the junction held 1 base outside the gene matches. Here the CDR3 DNA reads TGTGCCACCAGTGGACAGGGAAGCAATCAGCCCCAGCATTTT. It specifies CATSGQGSNQPQHF.

This clonotype has ten or more counts. The chain uses TRBV3-1 and TRBJ1-5; TRBD1 is a possible D gene (6 bases). The V end was cut by 3 bases, the J end by 7 bases, with 19 bases between. The V gene's germline CDR1 is LGHDT and CDR2 YNNKEL (reference sequence). The CDR3 spans 16 residues. The CDR3 coding sequence is TGTGCCAGCAGCCACTCAATCGGGGGCACTGGGCAGCCCCAGCATTTT. Amino acids: CASSHSIGGTGQPQHF. The full variable domain, rest sourced from reference TRBV3-1 and TRBJ1-5, is DTAVSQTPKYLVTQMGNDKSIKCEQNLGHDTMYWYKQDSKKFLKIMFSYNNKELIINETVPNRFSPKSPDKAHLNLHINSLELGDSAVYFCASSHSIGGTGQPQHFGDGTRLSIL.

The sample holds many counts of this clonotype. V usage is TRBV3-1 and J usage is TRBJ2-7, with D perhaps being TRBD1 or TRBD2 (5 bases each). Germline V CDR1 and CDR2: LGHDT, YNNKEL (reference sequence). Trimming took 2 bases from V and 2 from J, leaving 10 bases between them. The CDR3 has 14 residues. The CDR3 DNA reads as TGTGCCAGCAGCCAAAGAGGGGACCCCTACGAGCAGTACTTC. Residues: CASSQRGDPYEQYF.

The CDR3 spells CASSPTGAGETQYF. The CDR3, as DNA: TGTGCCAGCAGCCCGACGGGGGCCGGAGAGACCCAGTACTTC. The chain couples TRBV12-3 or TRBV12-4 to TRBJ2-5; D might be TRBD1 or TRBD2, each matching 6 bases. The CDR3 has 14 residues. V was pared by 6 bases and J by 4 bases, with 15 bases between.

This clonotype was seen at least ten times. The gene calls are TRBV5-1 and TRBJ2-3; tentatively, D is TRBD2 (6 bases). V was shortened by 5 bases and J by 0 bases, with 13 bases between the two germline ends. Germline V lookup: CDR1 SGHRS, CDR2 YFSETQ. The CDR3 covers 15 residues. The CDR3 here is CASRPLSGSTDTQYF. In nucleotides, the CDR3 is TGCGCCAGCAGACCTCTTAGCGGTAGCACAGATACGCAGTATTTT.

This clonotype was detected ten times or more. This chain joins TRBV20-1 and TRBJ2-3, with 14 bases lining up with TRBD2. The junction had 6 bases not matched to a gene; V was cut back by 4 bases and J by 6 bases. The CDR3 sequence is 15 residues long. Germline CDR1 DFQATT, CDR2 SNEGSKA (reference sequence). The CDR3 protein is CSATGTSGSHDTQYF. DNA of the CDR3: TGCAGTGCTACCGGGACTAGCGGGAGCCACGATACGCAGTATTTT.

The gene calls are TRBV4-2 and TRBJ1-6; D is undetermined. V was clipped by 0 bases and J by 7 bases, with 4 bases between them. Germline lookup yields CDR1 LGHNA and CDR2 YNFKEQ. CDR3 size: 13 residues. Here the CDR3 reads CASSQDLNSPLHF. CDR3 DNA: TGTGCCAGCAGCCAAGATCTGAATTCACCCCTCCACTTT.

This clonotype was found many times. V is TRBV18 and J is TRBJ2-1; possible D gene TRBD2, 6 bases. The germline V and J ends were trimmed by 3 bases and 4 bases, with 13 bases remaining between them. This CDR3 has 15 residues. In germline, CDR1 is KGHSH, CDR2 LQKENI. CDR3 sequence: CASSPTLAVYNEQFF. CDR3 nucleotides: TGTGCCAGCTCACCGACCTTAGCGGTGTACAATGAGCAGTTCTTC.

Comment on this clonotype: Just one base apart from a much larger clone, this may be a read error. The CDR3 DNA reads TGCGCCAGCAGCCAAGATGTAGGTCCGGAGGCCCAGTACTTC. It is translated as CASSQDVGPEAQYF. This rearrangement joins TRBV4-1 to TRBJ2-7; possible D gene TRBD2, 5 bases. This CDR3 is built from 14 residues. Between the trimmed V and J ends, which lost 0 bases and 10 bases, there was a span of 16 bases. The germline gives CDR1 MGHRA, CDR2 YSYEKL.

At least ten counts were recorded for this clonotype. V is TRBV5-1 and J is TRBJ2-7; D unresolved. Germline V CDR1 and CDR2: SGHRS, YFSETQ. Between the trimmed V and J ends, which lost 5 bases and 2 bases, there was a span of 14 bases. The CDR3 has 14 residues. The CDR3 region is CASRYDTMTYEQYF. CDR3 bases: TGCGCCAGCAGATACGACACGATGACCTACGAGCAGTACTTC.

In regard to this clonotype: A much larger clone is a single base away; this may be a read error. The gene calls are TRBV20-1 and TRBJ2-3; D uncertain. The CDR3 totals 13 residues. Germline loops: CDR1 DFQATT, CDR2 SNEGSKA (reference sequence). The germline V and J ends were trimmed by 5 bases and 4 bases, with 13 bases remaining between them. The chain's CDR3 is CSASSANPDTQYF. CDR3 DNA sequence: TGCAGTGCTTCAAGCGCGAACCCAGATACGCAGTATTTT.

Concerning this clonotype itself: Just one base apart from a much larger clone, this may be a read error. This chain uses TRBV4-2 with TRBJ1-5; D possibly uses TRBD1 or TRBD2 (5 bases each). The J call is in doubt because the DNA end fits TRBJ2-3 better. Looked up from germline, CDR1 is LGHNA and CDR2 is YNFKEQ. The length of the CDR3 is 15 residues. The DNA for the CDR3 is TGTGCCAGCAGCCAAGATTGGGACGGCTATCAGCCCCAGTATTTT. This gives the protein CASSQDWDGYQPQYF.

The gene calls are TRBV15 and TRBJ2-1; 8 nucleotides align to TRBD2. Trimming removed 4 bases from V and 4 bases from J; junction bases left unmatched: 6. CDR1 and CDR2 from the germline V gene are LNHNV and YYDKDF (reference sequence). CDR3 length: 15 residues. The chain's CDR3 is CATSTDSGEYNEQFF. For the CDR3, the DNA is TGTGCCACCAGCACCGATAGCGGGGAGTACAATGAGCAGTTCTTC.

V usage is TRBV19 and J usage is TRBJ2-5, with no clear D. Germline CDR1 LNHDA, CDR2 SQIVND (reference sequence). V lost 5 bases, J lost 5 bases, and 27 bases lay in between. The CDR3 loop spans 18 amino acids. The CDR3 DNA sequence: TGTGCCAGTAGTCGCCGTCTCCTGGCAAGAGGAAGGGTTGAGACCCAGTACTTC. Amino acid sequence: CASSRRLLARGRVETQYF.

This clonotype was found a few times. The rearrangement links TRBV4-1 to TRBJ1-1; D is uncertain. The V gene lost 1 base and the J gene lost 0 bases, with 12 bases spanning the gap. Germline V gene data show CDR1 as MGHRA and CDR2 as YSYEKL. The CDR3 extends over 16 amino acids. The CDR3: CASSQAVGRMNTEAFF. CDR3 in DNA: TGCGCCAGCAGCCAAGCTGTCGGCAGGATGAACACTGAAGCTTTCTTT.

The J gene is TRBJ1-1, the V gene TRBV14; D is unclear. Germline V gene lookup returns CDR1 SGHDN and CDR2 FVKESK. V was shortened by 4 bases and J by 4 bases, with 7 bases between the two germline ends. The CDR3 is made up of 12 amino acids. CDR3 bases: TGTGCCAGCAGCCCGACATTCACTGAAGCTTTCTTT. Translation gives CASSPTFTEAFF.

Note on this clonotype: With a much larger clone just one base away, this may be a read error. V gene TRBV29-1 combines with J gene TRBJ2-2; weak D call: TRBD2 (5 bases). CDR3 length: 14 amino acids. Germline CDR1 reads SQVTM; CDR2 reads ANQGSEA. Written as DNA, the CDR3 is TGCAGCGTTGAAGAACCGACCAACACCGGGGAGCCGTTTTTT. Its protein is CSVEEPTNTGEPFF.

This clonotype was seen many times. J is TRBJ2-5 and V is TRBV2; D is undetermined. There are 13 residues in the CDR3. V lost 7 bases and J 1 base, leaving 10 bases between the germline ends. Germline CDR1 is SNHLY and CDR2 is FYNNEI. This CDR3 is CASMFQRQETQYF. The CDR3 DNA follows: TGTGCCAGCATGTTTCAGCGCCAAGAGACCCAGTACTTC. Using reference TRBV2 and TRBJ2-5 for the parts outside the CDR3, the full variable domain is EPEVTQTPSHQVTQMGQEVILRCVPISNHLYFYWYRQILGQKVEFLVSFYNNEISEKSEIFDDQFSVERPDGSNFTLKIRSTKLEDSAMYFCASMFQRQETQYFGPGTRLLVL.